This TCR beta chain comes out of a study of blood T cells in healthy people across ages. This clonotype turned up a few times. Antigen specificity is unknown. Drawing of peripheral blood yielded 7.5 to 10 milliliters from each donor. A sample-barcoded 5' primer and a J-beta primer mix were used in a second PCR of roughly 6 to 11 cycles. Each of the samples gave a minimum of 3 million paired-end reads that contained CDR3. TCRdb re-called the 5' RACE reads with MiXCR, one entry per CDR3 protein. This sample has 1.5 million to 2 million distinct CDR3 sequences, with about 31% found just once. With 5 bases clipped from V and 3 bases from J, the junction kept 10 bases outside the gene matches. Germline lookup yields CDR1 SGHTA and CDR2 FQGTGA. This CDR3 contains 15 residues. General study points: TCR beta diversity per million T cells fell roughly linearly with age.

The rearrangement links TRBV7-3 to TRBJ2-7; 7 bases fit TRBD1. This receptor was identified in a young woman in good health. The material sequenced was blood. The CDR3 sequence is CASSLSRAGGYEQYF. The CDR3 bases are TGTGCCAGCAGCCTCAGTAGGGCAGGGGGCTACGAGCAGTACTTC.